This TCR beta chain was obtained from a study of ipilimumab plus nivolumab after autologous stem cell transplantation (dated by TCRdb to 2020 to 2023). Regarding the complete study: The median number of doses that trial patients received was 5 for ipilimumab and roughly 8 for nivolumab. High-risk transplant-naive patients and patients relapsing within 3 years of a first autologous transplant were included in the myeloma cohort. Patients with high-risk diffuse large B cell lymphoma, mature T cell lymphoma, or multiple myeloma undergoing autologous transplant were enrolled in the trial. The intent-to-treat population of the trial was made up of 35 to 40 patients.

Between the V and J ends, shortened by 6 bases and 0 bases respectively, the junction contains 14 bases. CDR1 and CDR2 are drawn from the germline V gene: SQVTM, ANQGSEA. From its cysteine to its phenylalanine, the CDR3 spans 14 amino acids. The read is trimmed to its CDR3 DNA, 42 bases read in frame from base 1. Starting 14 to 28 days after the autologous transplant, patients began checkpoint therapy, which included ipilimumab at 1 mg/kg intravenously on day 1 of selected weeks. Nivolumab was administered at 3 mg/kg intravenously on day 1 of weeks 1, 4, 7, 10, and every two weeks through week 26. Combined checkpoint inhibition with ipilimumab and nivolumab as consolidation after autologous stem cell transplantation was tested in a Phase Ib clinical trial. On this clone itself: Its antigen specificity is not known. There are no base qualities to consult, and no much larger clone falls within one base.

Summary of the overall study and its limitations: The authors concluded that, as post-transplant consolidation, combined checkpoint inhibition appeared tolerable. Per the authors, a biologic rationale for further study of the post-transplant checkpoint inhibition approach was offered by T cell receptor repertoire, regulatory T cell phenotype and gut microbiota profiles.

The library was produced with the immunoSEQ multiplex PCR assay. Imported from immuneACCESS, the table was reduced by TCRdb to in-frame sequences with V and J called. These copies leave out some clones; in studies compared against another copy, an unresolved V gene accounts for under half, and the cause of the remainder is not known. The sample table lists 37,000 or so clones, nearly 95% of them with a count of one. The ten largest clones take up approximately 0.92% of the sample. Sequenced here: PBMCs, sampled in a trial of ipilimumab plus nivolumab as post-transplant consolidation. The clonotype originates from a male donor with multiple myeloma. The sequence is built from TRBV29-1 and TRBJ1-1, and possibly TRBD1, on 5 matching bases. The DNA sequence is given as TGCAGCGTCCGGGGGTTGCAAGTGAACACTGAAGCTTTCTTT. Its translation is CSVRGLQVNTEAFF.